This T cell receptor beta chain originates from a study of glioma-infiltrating T cells. Points on this clonotype: In this CDR3 the conserved last residue, phenylalanine or tryptophan, is missing, so a read error is likely. It is unclear where the CDR3 begins or ends on the DNA, so no DNA is shown, and the CDR3 is as TCRdb lists it.

Amplification of TCR alpha and beta CDR3 regions from RNA used iRepertoire nested multiplex PCR. TCRdb fed the multiplex PCR reads into MiXCR, producing one record per CDR3 protein. Among tens of thousands of distinct CDR3 sequences, about 23% were seen once, and the ten largest hold roughly 6.7%. The sample comprised glioma tissue, nonneoplastic brain tissue, or PBMCs (not recorded which). This clonotype was obtained from a human donor with low-grade glioma or glioblastoma, undergoing nonglioma brain surgery, or in good health (not recorded which).

The CDR3 sequence is CASSYTSTGPETFL. The chain has TRBV6-6 and TRBJ1-1; the D call TRBD1 from the table was never checked on the DNA. Germline CDR1 MNHNY, CDR2 SVGAGI (reference sequence). The CDR3 is 14 residues long, ends included.